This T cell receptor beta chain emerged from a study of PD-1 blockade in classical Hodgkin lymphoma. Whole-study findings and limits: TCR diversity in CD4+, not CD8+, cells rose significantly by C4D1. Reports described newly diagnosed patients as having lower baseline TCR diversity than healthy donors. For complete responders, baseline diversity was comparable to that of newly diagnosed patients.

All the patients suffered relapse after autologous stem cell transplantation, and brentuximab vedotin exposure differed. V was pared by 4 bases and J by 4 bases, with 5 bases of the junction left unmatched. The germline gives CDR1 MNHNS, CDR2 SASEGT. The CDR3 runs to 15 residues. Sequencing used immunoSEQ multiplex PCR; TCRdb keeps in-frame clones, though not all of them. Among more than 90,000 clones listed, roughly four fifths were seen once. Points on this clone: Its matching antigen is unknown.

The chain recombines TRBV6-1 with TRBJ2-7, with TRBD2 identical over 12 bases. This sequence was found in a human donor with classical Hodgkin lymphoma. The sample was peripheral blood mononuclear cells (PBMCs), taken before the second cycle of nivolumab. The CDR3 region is CASSAAGLAGYEQYF. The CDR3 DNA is TGTGCCAGCAGTGCTGCCGGACTAGCGGGATACGAGCAGTACTTC.